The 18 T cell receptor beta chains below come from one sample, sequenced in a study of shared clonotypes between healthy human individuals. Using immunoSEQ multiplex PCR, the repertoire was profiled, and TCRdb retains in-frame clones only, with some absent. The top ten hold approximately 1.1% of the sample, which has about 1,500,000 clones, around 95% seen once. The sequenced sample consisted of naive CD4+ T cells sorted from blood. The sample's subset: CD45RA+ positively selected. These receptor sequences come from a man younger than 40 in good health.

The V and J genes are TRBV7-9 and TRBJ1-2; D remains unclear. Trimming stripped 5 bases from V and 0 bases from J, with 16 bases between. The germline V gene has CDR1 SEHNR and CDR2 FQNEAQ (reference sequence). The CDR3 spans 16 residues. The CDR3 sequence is CASSPQVLKTNYGYTF. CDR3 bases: TGTGCCAGCAGCCCTCAGGTTCTCAAGACTAACTATGGCTACACCTTC.

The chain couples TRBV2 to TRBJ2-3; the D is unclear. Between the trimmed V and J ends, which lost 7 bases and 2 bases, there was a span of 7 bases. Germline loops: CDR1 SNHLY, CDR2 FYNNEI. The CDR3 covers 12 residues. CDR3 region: CASTPDTDTQYF. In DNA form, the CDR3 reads TGTGCCAGCACCCCGGACACAGATACGCAGTATTTT.

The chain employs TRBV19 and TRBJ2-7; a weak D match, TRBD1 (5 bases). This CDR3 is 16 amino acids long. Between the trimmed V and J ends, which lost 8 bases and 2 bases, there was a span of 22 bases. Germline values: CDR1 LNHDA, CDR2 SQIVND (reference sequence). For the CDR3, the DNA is TGTGCCAGTTCCCTTGGCATTGGGGCTCAAACCTACGAGCAGTACTTC. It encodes CASSLGIGAQTYEQYF. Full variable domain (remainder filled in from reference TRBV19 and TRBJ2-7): DGGITQSPKYLFRKEGQNVTLSCEQNLNHDAMYWYRQDPGQGLRLIYYSQIVNDFQKGDIAEGYSVSREKKESFPLTVTSAQKNPTAFYLCASSLGIGAQTYEQYFGPGTRLTVT.

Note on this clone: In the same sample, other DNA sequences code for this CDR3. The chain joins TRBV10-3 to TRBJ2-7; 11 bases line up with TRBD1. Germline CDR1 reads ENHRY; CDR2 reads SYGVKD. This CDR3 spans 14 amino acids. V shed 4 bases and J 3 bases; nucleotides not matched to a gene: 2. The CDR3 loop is CAISGGQGVYEQYF. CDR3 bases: TGTGCCATCAGTGGGGGACAGGGGGTCTACGAGCAGTACTTC.

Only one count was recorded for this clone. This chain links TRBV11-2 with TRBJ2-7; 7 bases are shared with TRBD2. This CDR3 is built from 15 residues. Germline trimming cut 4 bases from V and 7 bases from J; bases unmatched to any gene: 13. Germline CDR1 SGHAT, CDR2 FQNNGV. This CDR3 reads CASSSGLVSTSEQYF. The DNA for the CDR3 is TGTGCCAGCAGCTCCGGACTAGTTTCGACTTCTGAGCAGTACTTC.

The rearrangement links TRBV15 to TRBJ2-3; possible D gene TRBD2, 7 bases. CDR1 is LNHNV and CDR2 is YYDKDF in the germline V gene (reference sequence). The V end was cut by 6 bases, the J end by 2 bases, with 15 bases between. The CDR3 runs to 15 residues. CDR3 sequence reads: CATRRLGGATDTQYF. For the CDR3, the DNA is TGTGCCACCAGGCGACTAGGGGGGGCCACAGATACGCAGTATTTT. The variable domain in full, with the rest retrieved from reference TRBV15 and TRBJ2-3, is DAMVIQNPRYQVTQFGKPVTLSCSQTLNHNVMYWYQQKSSQAPKLLFHYYDKDFNNEADTPDNFQSRRPNTSFCFLDIRSPGLGDTAMYLCATRRLGGATDTQYFGPGTRLTVL.

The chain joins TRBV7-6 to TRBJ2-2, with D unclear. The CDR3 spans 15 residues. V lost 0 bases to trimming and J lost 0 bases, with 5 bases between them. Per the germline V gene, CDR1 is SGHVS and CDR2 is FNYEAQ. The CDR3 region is CASSLASSNTGELFF. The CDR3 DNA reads TGTGCCAGCAGCTTAGCCTCTTCGAACACCGGGGAGCTGTTTTTT.

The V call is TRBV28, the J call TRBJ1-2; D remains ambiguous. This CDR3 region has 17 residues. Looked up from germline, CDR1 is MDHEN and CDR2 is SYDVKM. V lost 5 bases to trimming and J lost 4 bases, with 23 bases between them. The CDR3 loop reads CASSPTREKGSVYGYTF. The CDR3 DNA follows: TGTGCCAGCAGTCCAACCCGGGAAAAGGGATCGGTCTATGGCTACACCTTC.

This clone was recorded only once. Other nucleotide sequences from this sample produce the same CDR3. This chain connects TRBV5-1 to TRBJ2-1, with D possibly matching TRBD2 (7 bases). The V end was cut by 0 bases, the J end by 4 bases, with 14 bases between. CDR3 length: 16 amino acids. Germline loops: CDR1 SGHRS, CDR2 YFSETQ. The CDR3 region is CASSLGGGAVYNEQFF. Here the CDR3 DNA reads TGCGCCAGCAGCTTGGGAGGGGGGGCCGTTTACAATGAGCAGTTCTTC.

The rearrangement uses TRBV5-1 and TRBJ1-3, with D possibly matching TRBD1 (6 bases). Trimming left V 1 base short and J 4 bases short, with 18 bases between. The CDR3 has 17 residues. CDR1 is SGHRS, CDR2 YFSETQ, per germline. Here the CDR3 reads CASSLLSWGAGGNTIYF. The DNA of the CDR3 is TGCGCCAGCAGCTTGTTATCCTGGGGGGCAGGCGGAAACACCATATATTTT.

CDR3 loop: CASSSLWDTQYF. CDR3 bases: TGTGCCAGTAGTAGCTTGTGGGATACGCAGTATTTT. The chain employs TRBV19 and TRBJ2-3; D call uncertain. V gave up 4 bases and J gave up 6 bases, with 8 bases separating them. CDR3 length: 12 residues. The germline V gene encodes CDR1 LNHDA and CDR2 SQIVND (reference sequence).

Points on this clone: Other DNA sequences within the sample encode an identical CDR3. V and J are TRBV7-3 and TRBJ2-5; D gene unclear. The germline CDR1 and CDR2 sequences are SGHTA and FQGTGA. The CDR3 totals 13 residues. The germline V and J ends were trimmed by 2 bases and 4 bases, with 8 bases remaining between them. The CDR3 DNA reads TGTGCCAGCAGCTTAGGGGTCGGAGAGACCCAGTACTTC. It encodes CASSLGVGETQYF.

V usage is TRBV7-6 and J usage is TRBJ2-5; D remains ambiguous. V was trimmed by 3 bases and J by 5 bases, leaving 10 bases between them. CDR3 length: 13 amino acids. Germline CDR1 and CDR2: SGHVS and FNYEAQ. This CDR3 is CASSLGPMETQYF. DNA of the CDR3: TGTGCCAGCAGCTTGGGTCCCATGGAGACCCAGTACTTC.

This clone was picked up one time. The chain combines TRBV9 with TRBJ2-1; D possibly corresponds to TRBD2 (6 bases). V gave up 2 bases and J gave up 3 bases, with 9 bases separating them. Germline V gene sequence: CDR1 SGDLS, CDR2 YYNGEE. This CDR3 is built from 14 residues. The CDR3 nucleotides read TGTGCCAGCAGCGTCGGGAGCGACTACAATGAGCAGTTCTTC. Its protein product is CASSVGSDYNEQFF.

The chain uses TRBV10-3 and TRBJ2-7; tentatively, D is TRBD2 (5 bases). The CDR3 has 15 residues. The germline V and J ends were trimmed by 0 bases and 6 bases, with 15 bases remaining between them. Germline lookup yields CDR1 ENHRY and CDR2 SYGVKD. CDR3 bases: TGTGCCATCAGTGAGTCGACTCTGGGGAGAGGCGAGCAGTACTTC. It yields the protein CAISESTLGRGEQYF.

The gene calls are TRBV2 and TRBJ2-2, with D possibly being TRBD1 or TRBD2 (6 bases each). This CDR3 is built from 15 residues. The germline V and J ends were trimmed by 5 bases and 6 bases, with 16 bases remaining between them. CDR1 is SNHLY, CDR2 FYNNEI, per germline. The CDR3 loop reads CASSRGRARPGELFF. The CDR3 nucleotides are TGTGCCAGCAGTCGGGGGCGTGCCAGGCCCGGGGAGCTGTTTTTT.

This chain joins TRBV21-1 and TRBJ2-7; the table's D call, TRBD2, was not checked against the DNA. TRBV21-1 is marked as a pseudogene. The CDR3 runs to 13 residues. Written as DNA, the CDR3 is TGTGCCAGCAGCGGGCGGGAAGGGTACGAGCAGTACTTC. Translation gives CASSGREGYEQYF.

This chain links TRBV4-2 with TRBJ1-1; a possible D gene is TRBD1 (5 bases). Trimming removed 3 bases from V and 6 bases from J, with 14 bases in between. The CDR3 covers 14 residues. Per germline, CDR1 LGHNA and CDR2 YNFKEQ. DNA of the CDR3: TGTGCCAGCAGCCAGGAGGACGGGGACGCTGAAGCTTTCTTT. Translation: CASSQEDGDAEAFF.